This T cell receptor beta chain was found in a study of T cell changes during pregnancy in multiple sclerosis. Here immunoSEQ multiplex PCR was the method, and the copy in TCRdb shows in-frame clones only, minus some. The table lists over 90,000 clones, approximately 90% of them singletons, with about 0.95% in the top ten. Germline V gives CDR1 SGHRS, CDR2 YFSETQ. The CDR3 contains 16 residues. Trimming cost V 2 bases and J 0 bases; bases outside gene matches: 4. This clonotype originated in a female donor with multiple sclerosis, enrolled in a pregnancy study. This sample comprised peripheral blood, obtained before pregnancy. The J gene is TRBJ2-3, the V gene TRBV5-1, with 9 bases identical to TRBD2. The CDR3 reads CASSLAGGSSTDTQYF. The CDR3 nucleotides read TGCGCCAGCAGCTTAGCGGGGGGCTCTAGCACAGATACGCAGTATTTT.